This note documents a single T cell receptor beta chain sequence. Its antigen is currently unknown. This sample was taken from a study of T cell clonotyping in hematopoietic cell transplantation. Study in general: Recipient samples before transplant were obtained post-cytoreduction.

Study results and limitations: Recipient TCR diversity dropped after transplant; expanded clonotypes rose from day 30 to 180.

The method was immunoSEQ multiplex PCR; TCRdb's version includes in-frame clones alone and lacks a portion of them. Of about 69,000 clones detected, almost 97% appear once; the ten largest clones hold around 1.5%. This CDR3 has 14 amino acids. With 5 bases clipped from V and 2 bases from J, the junction kept 4 bases outside the gene matches. Germline CDR1 SGHTA, CDR2 FQGNSA. Time point given: recipient sample about 28 days before transplant, after cytoreduction. Recipient blood drawn about 28 days pretransplant and days 30, 100, 180 after. The genes are TRBV7-2 and TRBJ2-5; 8 bases are shared with TRBD2. This TCR was recovered from a woman in her 50s with acute myeloid leukemia. Some clones in this sample may be carry-over from other donors' samples. The specimen comprised peripheral blood mononuclear cells, sampled before stem cell transplant. CDR3 DNA sequence: TGTGCCAGCAGCCAAACTAGCGGTCAAGAGACCCAGTACTTC. It is translated as CASSQTSGQETQYF.